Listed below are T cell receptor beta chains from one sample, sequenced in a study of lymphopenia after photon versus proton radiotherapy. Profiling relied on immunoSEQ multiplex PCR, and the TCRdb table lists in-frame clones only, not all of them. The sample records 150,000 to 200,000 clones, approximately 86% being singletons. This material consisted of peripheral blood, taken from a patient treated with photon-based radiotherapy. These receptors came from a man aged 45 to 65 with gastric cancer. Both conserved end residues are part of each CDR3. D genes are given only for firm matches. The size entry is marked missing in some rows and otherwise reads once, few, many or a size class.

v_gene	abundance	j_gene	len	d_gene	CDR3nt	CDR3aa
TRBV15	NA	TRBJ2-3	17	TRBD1	TGTGCCACCAGCAGGCGGACAGGGCCCGTTGGCACAGATACGCAGTATTTT	CATSRRTGPVGTDTQYF
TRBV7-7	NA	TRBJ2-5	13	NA	TGTGCCAGCAGCTTAGGACAGCAAGAGACCCAGTACTTC	CASSLGQQETQYF
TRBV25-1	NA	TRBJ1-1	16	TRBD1	TGTGCCAGCAGTGGACTAGGACAGGGAGTGAACACTGAAGCTTTCTTT	CASSGLGQGVNTEAFF
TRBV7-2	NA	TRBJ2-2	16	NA	TGTGCCAGCAGCTTAGGGTCGGGGCGGAACACCGGGGAGCTGTTTTTT	CASSLGSGRNTGELFF
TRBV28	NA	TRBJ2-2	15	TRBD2	TGTGCCAGCAGGGGACTAGCGGGAGGTACCGGGGAGCTGTTTTTT	CASRGLAGGTGELFF
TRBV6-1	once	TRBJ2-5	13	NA	TGTGCCAGCAGGGAGGGACTGGTGGAGACCCAGTACTTC	CASREGLVETQYF
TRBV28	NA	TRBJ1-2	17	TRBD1	TGTGCCAGCAGTTTAAAGGGACAGGGGGCGTTTTACTATGGCTACACCTTC	CASSLKGQGAFYYGYTF
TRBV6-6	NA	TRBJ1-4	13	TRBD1	TGTGCCAGCAGTTGGGACAGGAGTGAAAAACTGTTTTTT	CASSWDRSEKLFF
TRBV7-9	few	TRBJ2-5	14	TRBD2	TGTGCCAGCAGCTCCCGGACTAGCGCTAAGACCCAGTACTTC	CASSSRTSAKTQYF
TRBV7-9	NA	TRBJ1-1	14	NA	TGTGCCAGCAGCCCCCCCCTAATGAACACTGAAGCTTTCTTT	CASSPPLMNTEAFF
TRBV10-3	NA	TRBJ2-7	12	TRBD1	TGTGCCATCGGGACAGGAGCCTACGAGCAGTACTTC	CAIGTGAYEQYF
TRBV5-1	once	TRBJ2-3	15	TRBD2	TGCGCCAGCAGCGGTTTAGCGGGGGCCCCGGATACGCAGTATTTT	CASSGLAGAPDTQYF
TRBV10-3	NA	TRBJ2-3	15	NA	TGTGCCATCAGTTTAGGGCAGGGTAACACAGATACGCAGTATTTT	CAISLGQGNTDTQYF
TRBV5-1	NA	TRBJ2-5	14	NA	TGCGCCAGCAGCCTGAGGGCATCGCAAGAGACCCAGTACTTC	CASSLRASQETQYF
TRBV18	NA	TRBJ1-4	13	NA	TGTGCCAGCTCATCGGGCCTTAATGAAAAACTGTTTTTT	CASSSGLNEKLFF
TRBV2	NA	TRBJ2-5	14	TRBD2	TGTGCCAGCAGGAAGGGGACTAGCCAAGAGACCCAGTACTTC	CASRKGTSQETQYF
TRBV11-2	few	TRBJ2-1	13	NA	TGTGCCAGCAGCCGCGTTGGACAGCATGAGCAGTTCTTC	CASSRVGQHEQFF
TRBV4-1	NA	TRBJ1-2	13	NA	TGCGCCAGCAGCCAAGGAGGGGTCCATGGCTACACCTTC	CASSQGGVHGYTF
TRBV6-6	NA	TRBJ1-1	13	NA	TGTGCCAGCAGTTCAGGGTCGAGTACTGAAGCTTTCTTT	CASSSGSSTEAFF
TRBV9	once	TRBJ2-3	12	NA	TGTGCCAGCAGCTCCCAGGGAGAAACGCAGTATTTT	CASSSQGETQYF
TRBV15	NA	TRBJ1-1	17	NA	TGTGCCACCAGCGAAGGGGGGACATACCTCGAGGACACTGAAGCTTTCTTT	CATSEGGTYLEDTEAFF
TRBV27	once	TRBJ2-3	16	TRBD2	TGTGCCAGCAGTTTAGGTCTCACTAGCGGCACAGATACGCAGTATTTT	CASSLGLTSGTDTQYF
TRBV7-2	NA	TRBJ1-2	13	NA	TGTGCCAGCAGCTTAAGATGGACTGACGGCTACACCTTC	CASSLRWTDGYTF
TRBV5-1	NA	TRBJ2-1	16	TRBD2	TGCGCCAGCAGCTTCCGCCCGGGACTAGCGGACAATGAGCAGTTCTTC	CASSFRPGLADNEQFF
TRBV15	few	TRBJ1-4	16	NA	TGTGCCACCAGCATAGACAGGTTATCAACTAATGAAAAACTGTTTTTT	CATSIDRLSTNEKLFF
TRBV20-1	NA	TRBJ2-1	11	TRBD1	TGCTCCAAGGGACAGAACAATGAGCAGTTCTTC	CSKGQNNEQFF
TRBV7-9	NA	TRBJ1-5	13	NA	TGTGCCAGCAGCTTAGGAGGTTTACAGCCCCAGCATTTT	CASSLGGLQPQHF
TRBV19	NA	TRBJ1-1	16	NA	TGTGCCAGTAGGATTCTCGGACAGACCATGAACACTGAAGCTTTCTTT	CASRILGQTMNTEAFF
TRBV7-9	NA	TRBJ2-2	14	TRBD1	TGTGCCAGCAGCTGGGACAGGGACACCGGGGAGCTGTTTTTT	CASSWDRDTGELFF
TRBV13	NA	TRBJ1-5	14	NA	TGTGCCAGCAGCTTAAGGGGGGGCAATCAGCCCCAGCATTTT	CASSLRGGNQPQHF
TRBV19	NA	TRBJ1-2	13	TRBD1	TGTGCCAGTAGTACGGGACAGGGCTATGGCTACACCTTC	CASSTGQGYGYTF
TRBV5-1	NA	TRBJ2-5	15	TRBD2	TGCGCCAGCAGCATGGGGACTAGCGGGATTAAGACCCAGTACTTC	CASSMGTSGIKTQYF
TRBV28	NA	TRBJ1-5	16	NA	TGTGCCAGCAGCCCGGGGGGTATGGGTAGCAATCAGCCCCAGCATTTT	CASSPGGMGSNQPQHF
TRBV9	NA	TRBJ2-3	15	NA	TGTGCCAGCAGCGTACGGGGGTGGAGCACAGATACGCAGTATTTT	CASSVRGWSTDTQYF
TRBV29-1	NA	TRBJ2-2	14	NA	TGCAGCGTTGATGGCGGGGTCAACACCGGGGAGCTGTTTTTT	CSVDGGVNTGELFF
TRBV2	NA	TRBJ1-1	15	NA	TGTGCCAGCAGTACTGGGAGGCAGTTTGGCACTGAAGCTTTCTTT	CASSTGRQFGTEAFF
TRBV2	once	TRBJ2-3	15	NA	TGTGCCAGCAGTGGACAGGCCACTAGCACAGATACGCAGTATTTT	CASSGQATSTDTQYF
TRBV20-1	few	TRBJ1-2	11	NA	TGCAGTGCTAGTGAGGGCTATGGCTACACCTTC	CSASEGYGYTF
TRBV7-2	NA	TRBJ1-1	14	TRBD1	TGTGCCAGCAGCACCGACAGGGGCTGGGCTGAAGCTTTCTTT	CASSTDRGWAEAFF
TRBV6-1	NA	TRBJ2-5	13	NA	TGTGCCAGCAGTCTGACGGGAGAAGAGACCCAGTACTTC	CASSLTGEETQYF
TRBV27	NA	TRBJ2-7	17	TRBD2	TGTGCCAGCAGTTTATATCCCCCCGGACTAGGGGCCTACGAGCAGTACTTC	CASSLYPPGLGAYEQYF
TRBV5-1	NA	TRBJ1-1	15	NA	TGCGCCAGCAGCCCAACAGGGCCCATGAACACTGAAGCTTTCTTT	CASSPTGPMNTEAFF
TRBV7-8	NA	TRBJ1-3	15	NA	TGTGCCAGCAGCCAGTCAGGGAACTCTGGAAACACCATATATTTT	CASSQSGNSGNTIYF
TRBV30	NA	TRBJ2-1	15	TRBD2	TGTGCCTGGAGTCCAGGACTAGGAGCAACTAATGAGCAGTTCTTC	CAWSPGLGATNEQFF
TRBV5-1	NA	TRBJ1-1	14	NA	TGCGCCAGCAGCTTACTCCAGGAAAACACTGAAGCTTTCTTT	CASSLLQENTEAFF
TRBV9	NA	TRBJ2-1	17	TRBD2	TGTGCCAGCAGCGTAGAGACTAGCACGAGCTCCTACAATGAGCAGTTCTTC	CASSVETSTSSYNEQFF
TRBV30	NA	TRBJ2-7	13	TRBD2	TGTGCCTGGAGTGCGGGGGGAATCTACGAGCAGTACTTC	CAWSAGGIYEQYF
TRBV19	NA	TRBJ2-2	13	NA	TGTGCCAGTAGTCCTAGGGGCGCCGGGGAGCTGTTTTTT	CASSPRGAGELFF
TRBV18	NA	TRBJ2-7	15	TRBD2	TGTGCCAGCTCACGGGGACTAGCGGAATTCTACGAGCAGTACTTC	CASSRGLAEFYEQYF
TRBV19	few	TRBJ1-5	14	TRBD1	TGTGCCAGTAGGGACAGGGGGCGGTATCAGCCCCAGCATTTT	CASRDRGRYQPQHF
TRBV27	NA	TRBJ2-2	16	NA	TGTGCCAGCAGTCCGCGGGCCGACCCGAACACCGGGGAGCTGTTTTTT	CASSPRADPNTGELFF
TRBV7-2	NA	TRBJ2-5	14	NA	TGTGCCAGCAGCTTAGGGGGCACCAAAGAGACCCAGTACTTC	CASSLGGTKETQYF
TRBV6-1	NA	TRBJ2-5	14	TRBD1	TGTGCCACCGCCGGACAGGACCTCGCGGAGACCCAGTACTTC	CATAGQDLAETQYF
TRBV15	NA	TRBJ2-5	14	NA	TGTGCCACCAGCAGAGATCCGGTGCAAGAGACCCAGTACTTC	CATSRDPVQETQYF
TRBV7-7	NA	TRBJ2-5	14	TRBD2	TGTGCCAGCAGCCCCGGACTAGCGGTAGAGACCCAGTACTTC	CASSPGLAVETQYF
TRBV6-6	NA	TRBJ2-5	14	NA	TGTGCCAGCAGTTACATTATCTACCAAGAGACCCAGTACTTC	CASSYIIYQETQYF